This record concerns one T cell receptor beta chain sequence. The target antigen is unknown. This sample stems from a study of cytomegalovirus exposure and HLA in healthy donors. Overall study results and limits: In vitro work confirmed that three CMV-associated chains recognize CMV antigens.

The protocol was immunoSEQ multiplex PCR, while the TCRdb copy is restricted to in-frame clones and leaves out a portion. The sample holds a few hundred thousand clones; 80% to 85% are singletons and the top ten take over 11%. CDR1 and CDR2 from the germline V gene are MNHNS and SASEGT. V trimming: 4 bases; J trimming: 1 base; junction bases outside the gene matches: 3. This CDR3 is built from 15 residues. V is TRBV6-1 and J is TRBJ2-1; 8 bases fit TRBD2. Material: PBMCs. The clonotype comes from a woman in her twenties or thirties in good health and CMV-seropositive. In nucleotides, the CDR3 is TGTGCCAGCAGTGCACTAGCGGAATCCTACAATGAGCAGTTCTTC. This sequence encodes CASSALAESYNEQFF.